The 10 T cell receptor beta chains in this list originate from one sample, sequenced in a study of CD8 T cells in Susac syndrome. Reverse transcription used about 0.45 to 1 ug RNA and random hexamers. MiXCR was run by TCRdb on the immunoSEQ multiplex PCR reads, yielding one entry per CDR3 protein. The sample has 50,000 or so distinct CDR3 sequences; about 92% are singletons. Sequencing used CD8+ T cells from PBMCs. Receptor source: a human donor in good health.

The chain links TRBV6-2 or TRBV6-3 to TRBJ2-7; 9 bases map to TRBD1. Germline-derived CDR1 and CDR2 are MNHEY and SVGEGT. With V trimmed by 5 bases and J by 3 bases, 8 bases remained unmatched. This CDR3 region has 15 residues. The CDR3 sequence is CASSTPRTGVYEQYF. CDR3 bases: TGTGCCAGCAGTACGCCCCGGACAGGGGTCTACGAGCAGTACTTC.

V gene TRBV29-1 combines with J gene TRBJ1-1; D might be TRBD1 (5 bases). This CDR3 has 14 amino acids. V gave up 2 bases and J gave up 4 bases, with 14 bases separating them. Germline CDR1 reads SQVTM; CDR2 reads ANQGSEA. CDR3 region: CSVERRTGGTEAFF. CDR3 DNA sequence: TGCAGCGTTGAAAGGCGGACGGGGGGCACTGAAGCTTTCTTT.

The chain carries TRBV30 and TRBJ2-7, with a possible D match to TRBD2 (6 bases). Trimming shortened V by 4 bases and J by 6 bases, and 13 bases separated the two germline ends. There are 12 residues in the CDR3. Germline V CDR1 and CDR2: GTSNPN, SVGIG (reference sequence). CDR3 bases: TGTGCCTGGACCGGGGAGGCTCTCGAGCAGTACTTC. It specifies CAWTGEALEQYF.

The V gene is TRBV3-1, the J gene TRBJ2-5; TRBD1 is a possible D gene (6 bases). Per germline, CDR1 LGHDT and CDR2 YNNKEL (reference sequence). The CDR3 extends over 16 amino acids. Trimming stripped 3 bases from V and 3 bases from J, with 17 bases between. CDR3 loop: CASSHLRGTTKETQYF. CDR3 DNA: TGTGCCAGCAGCCACCTGAGGGGGACGACCAAAGAGACCCAGTACTTC.

This chain uses TRBV27 with TRBJ1-1; perhaps TRBD1 as D (5 bases). CDR1 is MNHEY, CDR2 SMNVEV, per germline (reference sequence). Trimming cost V 8 bases and J 5 bases, with 18 bases left between them. This CDR3 is built from 14 residues. The CDR3, as DNA: TGTGCCAGCGCAGATGGGGGTTGGGGAACTGAAGCTTTCTTT. As protein: CASADGGWGTEAFF.

This chain connects TRBV7-9 to TRBJ2-3; TRBD2 is a possible D gene (5 bases). The germline V and J ends were trimmed by 5 bases and 1 base, with 13 bases remaining between them. The CDR3 runs to 15 residues. Germline lookup yields CDR1 SEHNR and CDR2 FQNEAQ (reference sequence). The CDR3 bases are TGTGCCAGCAGCCTCCTCGGACTGGGCACAGATACGCAGTATTTT. Translating gives CASSLLGLGTDTQYF.

The chain uses TRBV19 and TRBJ2-2; tentative D call: TRBD1 (6 bases). Germline V gene lookup returns CDR1 LNHDA and CDR2 SQIVND (reference sequence). The CDR3 extends over 15 amino acids. Between the trimmed V and J ends, which lost 8 bases and 0 bases, there was a span of 13 bases. The CDR3 sequence: CASHPTGANTGELFF. The CDR3 DNA reads TGTGCCAGTCATCCGACAGGCGCGAACACCGGGGAGCTGTTTTTT.

V usage is TRBV9 and J usage is TRBJ2-5; 10 bases agree with TRBD2. V was pared by 2 bases and J by 3 bases, with 7 bases of the junction left unmatched. CDR3 length: 16 residues. The germline CDR1 and CDR2 sequences are SGDLS and YYNGEE. CDR3 protein: CASSVNLAGVKETQYF. The CDR3 DNA reads as TGTGCCAGCAGCGTCAATCTAGCGGGAGTGAAAGAGACCCAGTACTTC.

The chain has TRBV12-3 or TRBV12-4 and TRBJ1-2; TRBD1 is a possible D gene (6 bases). Trimming removed 3 bases from V and 2 bases from J, with 10 bases in between. The CDR3 has 14 residues. The CDR3 region is CASSFRTENYGYTF. In DNA form, the CDR3 reads TGTGCCAGCAGTTTTCGGACAGAAAACTATGGCTACACCTTC.

The rearrangement links TRBV5-4 to TRBJ2-7, with 9 bases aligning to TRBD2. Per germline, CDR1 SGHNT and CDR2 YYREEE (reference sequence). V was clipped by 4 bases and J by 2 bases; unmatched bases: 16. The CDR3 runs 18 residues. CDR3 in DNA: TGTGCCAGCAGCACTTCAGGCGGATCGGGCGGGAGGGCCTACGAGCAGTACTTC. It encodes CASSTSGGSGGRAYEQYF.